The 8 T cell receptor beta chains below all came from one sample that was sequenced in a study of blood T cell repertoires in COVID-19. Profiling relied on immunoSEQ multiplex PCR, and the TCRdb table lists in-frame clones only, not all of them. In the table there are about 91,000 clones, about 88% of which are singletons. Sequenced material: peripheral blood. The receptors shown here come from a woman of 80 years or more with active COVID-19.

A single count supports this clone. The CDR3 DNA sequence: TGTGCCAGCAGCCTATTCAACGACTTGCCCCAGTACTTC. As protein: CASSLFNDLPQYF. The chain has TRBV7-8 and TRBJ2-5; D uncertain. CDR3 length: 13 residues. Deletions cut 5 bases from V and 9 bases from J, with 16 bases between. Germline loops: CDR1 SGHVS, CDR2 FQNEAQ.

The chain carries TRBV9 and TRBJ2-1, with TRBD1 matching 10 bases. Looked up from germline, CDR1 is SGDLS and CDR2 is YYNGEE. J was trimmed by 10 bases and V by 0 bases; bases with no gene match: 10. CDR3 length equals 16 residues. For the CDR3, the DNA is TGTGCCAGCAGCGTAGAGAAGACAGGGGGCTTCCAAGAGCAGTTCTTC. Its protein is CASSVEKTGGFQEQFF.

This clone was found a few times. V usage is TRBV12-3 or TRBV12-4 and J usage is TRBJ2-5, with a tentative D call TRBD2 (6 bases). CDR3 length: 13 amino acids. The V gene lost 4 bases and the J gene lost 5 bases, with 11 bases spanning the gap. The CDR3 is CASSSGTLETQYF. The CDR3 nucleotides are TGTGCCAGCAGTTCCGGGACTCTCGAGACCCAGTACTTC.

As concerns this clone: One end of the junction fails to match germline, which may point to a read error. The rearrangement links TRBV15 to TRBJ1-5; a weak D match, TRBD1 (6 bases). Per the germline V gene, CDR1 is LNHNV and CDR2 is YYDKDF (reference sequence). The CDR3 is made up of 17 amino acids. CDR3 coding DNA: TGTGCCACCAGCAGAACTTACAGGGTTGGTAGCCATCAGCCCCAGCATTTT. The encoded protein is CATSRTYRVGSHQPQHF. Combining the CDR3 with reference TRBV15 and TRBJ1-5 gives the whole variable domain DAMVIQNPRYQVTQFGKPVTLSCSQTLNHNVMYWYQQKSSQAPKLLFHYYDKDFNNEADTPDNFQSRRPNTSFCFLDIRSPGLGDTAMYLCATSRTYRVGSHQPQHFGDGTRLSIL.

This clone was seen a single time. The gene calls are TRBV7-3 and TRBJ2-5; no reliable D call. Germline lookup yields CDR1 SGHTA and CDR2 FQGTGA. Trimming shortened V by 2 bases and J by 5 bases, and 3 bases separated the two germline ends. The CDR3 sequence is 11 residues long. Written as DNA, the CDR3 is TGTGCCAGCAGCTTAGCGGAGACCCAGTACTTC. This codes for CASSLAETQYF.

The chain is built from TRBV19 and TRBJ2-2; D is possibly TRBD2 (6 bases). Germline-derived CDR1 and CDR2 are LNHDA and SQIVND (reference sequence). This CDR3 contains 16 residues. Trimming cost V 7 bases and J 0 bases, with 15 bases left between them. CDR3 protein: CASNNLAQANTGELFF. CDR3 DNA: TGTGCCAGTAACAATCTAGCGCAAGCGAACACCGGGGAGCTGTTTTTT.

J is TRBJ1-4 and V is TRBV5-1; 8 nucleotides match TRBD1. Looked up from germline, CDR1 is SGHRS and CDR2 is YFSETQ. V was pared by 0 bases and J by 7 bases, with 5 bases of the junction left unmatched. This CDR3 has 15 amino acids. DNA for the CDR3: TGCGCCAGCAGCTTGGCGGGACAGGAAGGTGAAAAACTGTTTTTT. It codes for CASSLAGQEGEKLFF.

This clone was counted between two and nine times. J is TRBJ2-7 and V is TRBV6-5; TRBD1 aligns across 11 bases. The CDR3 spans 14 residues. J was trimmed by 5 bases and V by 6 bases; bases with no gene match: 6. Germline assignment: CDR1 MNHEY and CDR2 SVGAGI. In DNA form, the CDR3 reads TGTGCCAGCAGGGAGGGACAGGGGGGCGACGAGCAGTACTTC. Amino acid sequence: CASREGQGGDEQYF.